This T cell receptor beta chain was recorded in a study of tumor and adjacent non-tumor tissue in lung cancer listed by TCRdb under 2018. Broadly, across the study: Patients with adenocarcinoma (approximately 12), squamous cell carcinoma (2) and small cell lung cancer (1) were included in the cohort. TCRbeta CDR3 sequencing was performed on roughly 32 paired specimens, with one tumor sample and one normal lung sample collected per patient. The study compared bulk TCRbeta repertoires between lung tumor tissue and matched distant non-tumor lung tissue from over 13 lung cancer patients. In total, sequencing yielded 100 million to 150 million productive TCRbeta reads, which works out to an average of around 4.2 million reads per sample. The approximately 15 patients were aged about 30 to 76 years, included ten or so men and 5 women, and had TNM stage I to III disease. Study-level results and caveats: TCR diversity was significantly higher in younger patients, and higher tumor TCR diversity was associated with shorter overall and disease-free survival. Peripheral blood was not sequenced, so blood TCRbeta repertoires were not examined in the lung cancer patients of the study. A significantly larger cumulative share of the repertoire was made up by the top 100 clones in normal lung than in tumor tissue. Neither the sequencing platform nor unique molecular identifiers are mentioned in the methods. Only roughly 14 patients were in the cohort, and the authors stated that larger samples and more detailed clinical data are needed. Tumor tissue showed significantly higher TCR diversity (inverse Simpson) than normal lung tissue, at about 410 vs 180 (P = 0.0075, Mann-Whitney U test).

For this clonotype: Its cognate antigen has yet to be identified. The sample holds no much larger clone one base away, and base qualities are not on file.

RNA was extracted from bulk unsorted tissue and checked for quality with a NanoDrop ND-1000 and an Agilent 2100. Donors were newly diagnosed lung cancer patients admitted for thoracic surgery in China between August and November 2014, without prior chemotherapy. Patients who had received previous radiotherapy or chemotherapy, or who had another concurrent cancer, were excluded from the study. Pieces of surgical tissue measuring roughly 1-2.3 cm3 were kept in RNAlater solution and stored at -80 degrees C until use. To prepare the library, multiplex PCR was applied. Sequenced on an Illumina HiSeq 2500. TCRbeta libraries were constructed through three rounds of nested PCR with primers (Table S4) according to protocols modified from ARM-PCR. Before sequencing, PCR products of 200-500 bp were excised from the gel and purified with the QIAquick gel extraction kit. Per the source publication's procedure: Trimmomatic was used to clean the reads, FLASH merged the cleaned reads into complete CDR3 sequences, and MiTCR assigned the sequences to V(D)J germline segments. VDJtools was used to compute clonal diversity as the inverse Simpson's index. A read counted as productive if the sequence was in-frame and lacked a premature stop codon. The public sequencing data were trimmed at Q25 with fastp and processed into clonotypes with MiXCR by TCRdb, which kept only in-frame beta chains. Entries are consolidated by CDR3 protein sequence, retaining the most common genes and DNA. It is TCRdb's table, rather than the study itself, that gives the V and J calls and clone size. This sample holds 91,000 or so distinct CDR3 sequences; about 67% were observed only once. The ten biggest clones cover around 20% of the sample.

The CDR3 runs 15 residues from the cysteine to the phenylalanine. Kept here is only the CDR3 DNA, which spans 45 bases and is read in frame from base 1. Reading the germline V gene gives CDR1 MGHRA and CDR2 YSYEKL. The germline ends are 19 bases apart after V is trimmed by 3 bases and J by 11 bases. The sequence links TRBV4-1 to TRBJ1-4; no D gene call is confident. The specimen sequenced was lung tumor tissue. The source of this sequence is a man in his 60s with non-small cell lung cancer. The nucleotide sequence is TGCGCCAGCAGCCATGTAACAACCGATCCCCGGAAACTGTTTTTT. Its product reads: CASSHVTTDPRKLFF.